This is a list of T cell receptor beta chains from one sample in a study of CD8+ T cells in alopecia areata. The assay was immunoSEQ multiplex PCR, and TCRdb's table has in-frame clones only and misses some. The repertoire consists of about 210,000 clones, with 64% occurring once and the leading ten covering about 4.2%. The source material was CD4+ T cells sorted from blood, sampled at week 4, from a patient treated with tofacitinib. These receptors were taken from a human donor with alopecia areata. Each CDR3 is given with its conserved first and last residue.

V	length	J	CDR3
TRBV20-1	11	TRBJ1-2	CSARQGRGYTF
TRBV7-6	14	TRBJ1-5	CASSSLVGIQPQHF
TRBV7-2	16	TRBJ2-7	CASSSSLSGGAYEQYF
TRBV2	13	TRBJ2-2	CASSETPTGELFF
TRBV7-9	16	TRBJ2-1	CASSSPSGGVYNEQFF
TRBV11-2	16	TRBJ2-6	CASSLDRVSGANVLTF
TRBV27	15	TRBJ2-2	CASSSYQGIAGELFF
TRBV7-2	14	TRBJ2-7	CASSGGDRAYEQYF
TRBV11-2	14	TRBJ1-2	CASSPQGENYGYTF
TRBV7-2	13	TRBJ1-5	CASSRRTNQPQHF
TRBV19	14	TRBJ2-7	CASSPHGRTYEQYF
TRBV30	13	TRBJ1-6	CAWARQGRSPLHF
TRBV4-3	16	TRBJ2-5	CASSQDGTSGGETQYF
TRBV27	14	TRBJ1-2	CASAEQGATYGYTF
TRBV5-4	14	TRBJ1-2	CASRGQGGNYGYTF
TRBV6-5	14	TRBJ1-6	CASSYGTGVSPLHF
TRBV5-6	15	TRBJ2-5	CASSQSDSRSETQYF
TRBV11-2	13	TRBJ2-5	CASSLKSQETQYF
TRBV18	14	TRBJ2-5	CASSPTGIQETQYF
TRBV30	15	TRBJ2-7	CAWSRPGQGTYEQYF
TRBV18	16	TRBJ1-1	CASSPYDPQFGTEAFF
TRBV6-1	15	TRBJ1-5	CASSGLTGVGQPQHF
TRBV10-3	13	TRBJ1-2	CAIRKQGDDGYTF
TRBV27	15	TRBJ2-6	CASTGLLSGANVLTF
TRBV19	14	TRBJ2-4	CASSILGTGNIQYF
TRBV5-1	15	TRBJ1-6	CASSLAGQGYSPLHF
TRBV5-4	15	TRBJ2-2	CASSKYRGDTGELFF
TRBV30	13	TRBJ1-2	CAWSVSGNYGYTF
TRBV29-1	9	TRBJ2-7	CSVGYEQYF
TRBV2	14	TRBJ1-6	CASSEGDRNSPLHF
TRBV11-2	14	TRBJ2-7	CASSFQQGAYEQYF
TRBV25-1	13	TRBJ1-2	CASSRDTNYGYTF
TRBV30	13	TRBJ2-5	CAWGRVHQETQYF
TRBV30	16	TRBJ1-2	CAWSVGGSGKNYGYTF
TRBV30	12	TRBJ2-3	CAWSDGGDTQYF
TRBV7-9	12	TRBJ1-1	CATGRMNTEAFF
TRBV30	15	TRBJ2-1	CAWSPGGGPNNEQFF
TRBV7-2	18	TRBJ1-1	CASSLVGTGPPQNTEAFF
TRBV5-6	15	TRBJ1-2	CASSLVLAGGYGYTF
TRBV7-2	13	TRBJ2-5	CASSRGPLETQYF
TRBV19	13	TRBJ1-1	CASSVTGGTEAFF